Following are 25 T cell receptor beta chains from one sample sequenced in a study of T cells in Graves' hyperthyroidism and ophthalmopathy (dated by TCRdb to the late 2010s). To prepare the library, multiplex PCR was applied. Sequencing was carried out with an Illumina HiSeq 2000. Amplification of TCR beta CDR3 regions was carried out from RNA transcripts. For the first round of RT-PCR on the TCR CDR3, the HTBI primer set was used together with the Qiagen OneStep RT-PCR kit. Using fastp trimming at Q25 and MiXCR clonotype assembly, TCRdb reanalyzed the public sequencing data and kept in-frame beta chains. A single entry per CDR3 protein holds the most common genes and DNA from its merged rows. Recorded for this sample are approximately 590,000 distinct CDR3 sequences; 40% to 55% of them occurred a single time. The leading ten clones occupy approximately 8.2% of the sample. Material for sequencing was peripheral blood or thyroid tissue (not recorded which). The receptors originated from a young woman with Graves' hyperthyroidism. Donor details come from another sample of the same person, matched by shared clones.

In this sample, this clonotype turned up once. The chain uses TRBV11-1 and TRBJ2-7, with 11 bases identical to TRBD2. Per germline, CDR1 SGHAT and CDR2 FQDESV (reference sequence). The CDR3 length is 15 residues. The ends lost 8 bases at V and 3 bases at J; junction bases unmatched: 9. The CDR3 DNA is TGTGCCAGCTCAGCGGGACTAGCGGCCAACTACGAGCAGTACTTC. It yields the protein CASSAGLAANYEQYF.

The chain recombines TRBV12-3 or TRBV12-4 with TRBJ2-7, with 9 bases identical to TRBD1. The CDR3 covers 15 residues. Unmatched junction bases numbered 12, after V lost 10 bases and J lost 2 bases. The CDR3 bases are TGTGCCACACAACGGGACAGGGACGGCACCTACGAGCAGTACTTC. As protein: CATQRDRDGTYEQYF.

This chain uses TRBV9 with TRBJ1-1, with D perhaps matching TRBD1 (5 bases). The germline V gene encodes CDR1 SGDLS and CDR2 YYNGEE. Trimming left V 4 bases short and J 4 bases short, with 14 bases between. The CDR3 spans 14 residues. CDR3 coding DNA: TGTGCCAGCAGCTTGTTGGCAGGGCCCACTGAAGCTTTCTTT. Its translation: CASSLLAGPTEAFF.

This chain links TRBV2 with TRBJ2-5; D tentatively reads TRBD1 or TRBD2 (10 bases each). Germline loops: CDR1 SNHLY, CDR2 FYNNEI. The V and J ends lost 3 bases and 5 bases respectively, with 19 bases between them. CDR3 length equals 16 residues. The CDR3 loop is CASSDTSGTGDETQYF. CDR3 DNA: TGTGCCAGCAGTGACACTAGCGGGACAGGGGATGAGACCCAGTACTTC. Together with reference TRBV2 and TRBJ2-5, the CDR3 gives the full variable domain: EPEVTQTPSHQVTQMGQEVILRCVPISNHLYFYWYRQILGQKVEFLVSFYNNEISEKSEIFDDQFSVERPDGSNFTLKIRSTKLEDSAMYFCASSDTSGTGDETQYFGPGTRLLVL.

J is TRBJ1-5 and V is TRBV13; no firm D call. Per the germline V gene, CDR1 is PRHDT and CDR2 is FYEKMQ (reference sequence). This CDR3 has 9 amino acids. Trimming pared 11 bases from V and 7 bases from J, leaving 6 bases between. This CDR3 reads CAGLQPQHF. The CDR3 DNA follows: TGTGCCGGACTCCAGCCCCAGCATTTT.

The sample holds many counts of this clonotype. In nucleotides, the CDR3 is TGTGCCACCAGTGACGGGTCGAAAGGAAACACCATATATTTT. Translating gives CATSDGSKGNTIYF. The rearrangement joins TRBV24-1 to TRBJ1-3; D is undetermined. Per the germline V gene, CDR1 is KGHDR and CDR2 is SFDVKD. CDR3 length: 14 amino acids. V shed 4 bases and J shed 4 bases, with 10 bases lying between them.

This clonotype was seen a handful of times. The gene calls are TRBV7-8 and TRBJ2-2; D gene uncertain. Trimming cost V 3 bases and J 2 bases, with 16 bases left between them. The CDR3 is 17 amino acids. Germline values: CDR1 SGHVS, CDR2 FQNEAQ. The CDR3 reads CASSLMGARRNTGELFF. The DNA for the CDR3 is TGTGCCAGCAGCTTGATGGGCGCACGTCGAAACACCGGGGAGCTGTTTTTT.

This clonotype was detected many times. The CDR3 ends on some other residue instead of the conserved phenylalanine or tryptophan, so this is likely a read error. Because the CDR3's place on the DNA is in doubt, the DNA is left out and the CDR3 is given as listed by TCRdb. The CDR3 loop reads CATSRGWILSKA. The gene calls are TRBV15 and TRBJ1-4. Germline assignment: CDR1 LNHNV and CDR2 YYDKDF (reference sequence). Counting both end residues, the CDR3 totals 12 amino acids.

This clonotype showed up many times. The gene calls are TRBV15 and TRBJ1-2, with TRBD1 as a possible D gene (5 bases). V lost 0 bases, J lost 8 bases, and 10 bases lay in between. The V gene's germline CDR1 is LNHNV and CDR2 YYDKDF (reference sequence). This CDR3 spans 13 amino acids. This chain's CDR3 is CATSRDTGAGYTF. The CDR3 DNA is TGTGCCACCAGCAGAGATACCGGGGCCGGCTACACCTTC.

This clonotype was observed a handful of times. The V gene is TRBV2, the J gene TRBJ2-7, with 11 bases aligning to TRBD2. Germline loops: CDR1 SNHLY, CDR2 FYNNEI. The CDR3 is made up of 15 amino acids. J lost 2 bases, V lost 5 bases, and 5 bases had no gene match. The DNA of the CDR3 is TGTGCCAGCAGTCCGGGACTAGCGGATGCCTACGAGCAGTACTTC. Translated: CASSPGLADAYEQYF.

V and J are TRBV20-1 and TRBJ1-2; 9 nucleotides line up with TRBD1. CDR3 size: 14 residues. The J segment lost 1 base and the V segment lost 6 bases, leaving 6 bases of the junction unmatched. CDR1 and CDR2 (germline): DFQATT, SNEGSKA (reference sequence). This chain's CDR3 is CSADRDRDNYGYTF. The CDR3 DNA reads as TGCAGTGCCGACCGGGACAGGGATAACTATGGCTACACCTTC.

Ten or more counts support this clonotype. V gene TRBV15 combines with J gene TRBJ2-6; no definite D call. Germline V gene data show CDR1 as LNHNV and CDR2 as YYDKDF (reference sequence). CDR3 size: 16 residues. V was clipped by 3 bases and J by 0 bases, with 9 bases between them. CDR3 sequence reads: CATSSILSSGANVLTF. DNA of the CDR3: TGTGCCACCAGCAGTATACTGAGCTCTGGGGCCAACGTCCTGACTTTC.

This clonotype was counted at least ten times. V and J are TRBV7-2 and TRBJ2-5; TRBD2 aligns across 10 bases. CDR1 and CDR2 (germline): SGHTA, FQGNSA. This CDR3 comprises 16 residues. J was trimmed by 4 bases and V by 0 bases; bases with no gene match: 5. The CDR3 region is CASSLALASGRETQYF. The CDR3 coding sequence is TGTGCCAGCAGCTTAGCGTTGGCTAGCGGGAGAGAGACCCAGTACTTC.

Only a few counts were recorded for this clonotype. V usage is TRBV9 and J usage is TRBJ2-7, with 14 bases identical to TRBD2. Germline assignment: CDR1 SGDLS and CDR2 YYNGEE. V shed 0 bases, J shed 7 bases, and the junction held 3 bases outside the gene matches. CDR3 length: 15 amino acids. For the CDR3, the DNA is TGTGCCAGCAGCGTAGGAGGACTAGCGGGAGGTGAGCAGTACTTC. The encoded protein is CASSVGGLAGGEQYF.

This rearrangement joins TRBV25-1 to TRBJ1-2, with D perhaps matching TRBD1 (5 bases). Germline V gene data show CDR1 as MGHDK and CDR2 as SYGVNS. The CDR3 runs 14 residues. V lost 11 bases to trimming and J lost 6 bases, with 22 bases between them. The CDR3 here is CAPFDGVTDNGYTF. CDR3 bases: TGTGCCCCCTTCGATGGGGTGACGGACAATGGCTACACCTTC.

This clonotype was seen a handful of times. The CDR3 DNA reads TGTGCCAGCAGCGCGGGACGGGTAGGCAATCAGCCCCAGCATTTT. It yields the protein CASSAGRVGNQPQHF. V usage is TRBV7-9 and J usage is TRBJ1-5, with D possibly TRBD1 on 5 matching bases. Germline values: CDR1 SEHNR, CDR2 FQNEAQ (reference sequence). The CDR3 is 15 residues long. V gave up 5 bases and J gave up 2 bases, with 13 bases separating them.

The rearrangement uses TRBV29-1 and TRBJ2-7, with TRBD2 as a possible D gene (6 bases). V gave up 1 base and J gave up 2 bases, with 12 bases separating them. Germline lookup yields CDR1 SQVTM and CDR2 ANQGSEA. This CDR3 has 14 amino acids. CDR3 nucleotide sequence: TGCAGCGTTGAAGGACTAACGGGAGCCTACGAGCAGTACTTC. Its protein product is CSVEGLTGAYEQYF.

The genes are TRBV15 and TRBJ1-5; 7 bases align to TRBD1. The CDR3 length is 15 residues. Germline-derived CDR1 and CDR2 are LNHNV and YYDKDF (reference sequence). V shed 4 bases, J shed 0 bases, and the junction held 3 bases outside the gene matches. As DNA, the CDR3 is TGTGCCACCAGCACCGACAGGGCTAGCAATCAGCCCCAGCATTTT. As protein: CATSTDRASNQPQHF. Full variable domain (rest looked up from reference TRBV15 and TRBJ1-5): DAMVIQNPRYQVTQFGKPVTLSCSQTLNHNVMYWYQQKSSQAPKLLFHYYDKDFNNEADTPDNFQSRRPNTSFCFLDIRSPGLGDTAMYLCATSTDRASNQPQHFGDGTRLSIL.

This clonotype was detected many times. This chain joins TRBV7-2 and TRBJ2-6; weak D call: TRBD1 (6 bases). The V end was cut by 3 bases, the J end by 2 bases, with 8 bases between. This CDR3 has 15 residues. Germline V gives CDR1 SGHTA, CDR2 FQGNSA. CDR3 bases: TGTGCCAGCAGCTTCAGGGGACCTGGGGCCAACGTCCTGACTTTC. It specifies CASSFRGPGANVLTF.

The CDR3 nucleotides are TGTGCCAGGGGTGGATATGGCTACACCTTC. It yields the protein CARGGYGYTF. This chain uses TRBV25-1 with TRBJ1-2, with no clear D. This CDR3 has 10 residues. In germline, CDR1 is MGHDK, CDR2 SYGVNS. Trimming stripped 9 bases from V and 5 bases from J, with 7 bases between.

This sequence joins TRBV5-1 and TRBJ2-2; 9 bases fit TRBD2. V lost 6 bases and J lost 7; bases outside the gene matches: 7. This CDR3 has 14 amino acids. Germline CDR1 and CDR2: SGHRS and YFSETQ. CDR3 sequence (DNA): TGCGCCAGCAAGTTTAGCGGGAGAGTCGGGGAGCTGTTTTTT. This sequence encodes CASKFSGRVGELFF.

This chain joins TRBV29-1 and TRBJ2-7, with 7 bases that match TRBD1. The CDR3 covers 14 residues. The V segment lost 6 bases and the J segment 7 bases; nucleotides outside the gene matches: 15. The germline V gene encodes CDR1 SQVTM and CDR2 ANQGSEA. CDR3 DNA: TGCAGCGTCAGTCCCGGGACAGCGGCGGAGGAGCAGTACTTC. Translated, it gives CSVSPGTAAEEQYF.

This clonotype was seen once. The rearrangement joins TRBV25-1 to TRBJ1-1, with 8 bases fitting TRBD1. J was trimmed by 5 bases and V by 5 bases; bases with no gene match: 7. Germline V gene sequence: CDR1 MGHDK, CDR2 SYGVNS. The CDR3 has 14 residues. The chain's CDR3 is CASSYMTGETEAFF. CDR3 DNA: TGTGCCAGCAGTTATATGACAGGGGAGACTGAAGCTTTCTTT.

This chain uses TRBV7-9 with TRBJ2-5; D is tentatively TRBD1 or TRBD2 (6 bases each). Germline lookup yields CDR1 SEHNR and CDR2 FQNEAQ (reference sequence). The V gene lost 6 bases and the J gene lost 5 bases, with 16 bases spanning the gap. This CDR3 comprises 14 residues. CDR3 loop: CASRPGALAETQYF. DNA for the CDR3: TGTGCCAGCAGGCCGGGGGCGCTTGCGGAGACCCAGTACTTC. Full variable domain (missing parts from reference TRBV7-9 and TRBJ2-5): DTGVSQNPRHKITKRGQNVTFRCDPISEHNRLYWYRQTLGQGPEFLTYFQNEAQLEKSRLLSDRFSAERPKGSFSTLEIQRTEQGDSAMYLCASRPGALAETQYFGPGTRLLVL.

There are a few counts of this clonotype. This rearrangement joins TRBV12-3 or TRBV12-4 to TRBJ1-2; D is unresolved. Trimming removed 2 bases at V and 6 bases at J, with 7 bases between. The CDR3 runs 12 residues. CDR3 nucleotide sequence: TGTGCCAGCAGTTTAAGCGACGATGGCTACACCTTC. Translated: CASSLSDDGYTF.